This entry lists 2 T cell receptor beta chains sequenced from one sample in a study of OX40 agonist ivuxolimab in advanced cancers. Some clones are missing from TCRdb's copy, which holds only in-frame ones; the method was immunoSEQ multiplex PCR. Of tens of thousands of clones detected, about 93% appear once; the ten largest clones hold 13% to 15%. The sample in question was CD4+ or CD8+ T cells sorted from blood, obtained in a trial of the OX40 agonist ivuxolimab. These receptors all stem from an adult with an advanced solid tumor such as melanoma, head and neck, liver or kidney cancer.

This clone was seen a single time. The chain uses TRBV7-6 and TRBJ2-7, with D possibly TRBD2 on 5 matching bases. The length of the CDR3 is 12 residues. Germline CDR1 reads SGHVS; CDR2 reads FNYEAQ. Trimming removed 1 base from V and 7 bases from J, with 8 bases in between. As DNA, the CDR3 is TGTGCCAGCAGCTTAGGAGGGTCTGAGCAGTACTTC. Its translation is CASSLGGSEQYF.

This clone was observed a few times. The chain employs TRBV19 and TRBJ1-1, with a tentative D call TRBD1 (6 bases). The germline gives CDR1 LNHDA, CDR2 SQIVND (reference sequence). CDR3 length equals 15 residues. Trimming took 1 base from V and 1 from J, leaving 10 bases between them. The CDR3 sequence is CASSIAGHTNTEAFF. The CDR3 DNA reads TGTGCCAGTAGTATAGCGGGACACACGAACACTGAAGCTTTCTTT.